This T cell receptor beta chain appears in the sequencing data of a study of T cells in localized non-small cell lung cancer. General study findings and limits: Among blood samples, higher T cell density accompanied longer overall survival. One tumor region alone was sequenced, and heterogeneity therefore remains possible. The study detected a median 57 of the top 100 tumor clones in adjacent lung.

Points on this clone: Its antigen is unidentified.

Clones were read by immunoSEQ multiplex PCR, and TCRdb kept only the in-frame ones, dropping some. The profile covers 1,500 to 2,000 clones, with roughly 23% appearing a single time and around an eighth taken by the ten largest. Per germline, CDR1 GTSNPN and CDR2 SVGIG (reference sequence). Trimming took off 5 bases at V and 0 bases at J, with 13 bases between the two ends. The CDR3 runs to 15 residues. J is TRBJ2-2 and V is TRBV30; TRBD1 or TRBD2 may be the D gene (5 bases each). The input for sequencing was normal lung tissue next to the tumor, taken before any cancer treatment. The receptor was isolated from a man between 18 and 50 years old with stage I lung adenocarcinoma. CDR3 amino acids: CAWDRDGTNTGELFF. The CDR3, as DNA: TGTGCCTGGGACCGGGACGGCACGAACACCGGGGAGCTGTTTTTT.